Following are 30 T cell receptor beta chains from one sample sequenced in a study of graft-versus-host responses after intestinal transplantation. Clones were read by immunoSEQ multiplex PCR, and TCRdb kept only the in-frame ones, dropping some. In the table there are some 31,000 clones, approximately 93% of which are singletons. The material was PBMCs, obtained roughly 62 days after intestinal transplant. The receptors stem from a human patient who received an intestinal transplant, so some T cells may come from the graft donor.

The CDR3 bases are TGTGCCAGCAGCGACCAGGAGACAGCTGAAGCTTTCTTT. Protein sequence: CASSDQETAEAFF. This chain links TRBV9 with TRBJ1-1, with D maybe TRBD1 (5 bases). The CDR3 contains 13 residues. V lost 3 bases, J lost 6 bases, and 12 bases lay in between. From germline, CDR1 is SGDLS and CDR2 YYNGEE.

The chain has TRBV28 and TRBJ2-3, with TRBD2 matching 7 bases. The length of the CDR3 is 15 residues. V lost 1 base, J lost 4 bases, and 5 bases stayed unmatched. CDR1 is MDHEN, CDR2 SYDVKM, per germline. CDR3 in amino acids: CASSLLAGAADTQYF. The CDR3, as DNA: TGTGCCAGCAGTTTATTGGCGGGAGCAGCAGATACGCAGTATTTT.

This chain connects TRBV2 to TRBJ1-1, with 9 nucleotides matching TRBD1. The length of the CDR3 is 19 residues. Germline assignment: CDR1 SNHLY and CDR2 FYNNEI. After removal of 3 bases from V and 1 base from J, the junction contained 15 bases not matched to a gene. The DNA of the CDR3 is TGTGCCAGCAGTGACCTTGAATCCCACAGGGGGCTGGGGAACACTGAAGCTTTCTTT. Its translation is CASSDLESHRGLGNTEAFF.

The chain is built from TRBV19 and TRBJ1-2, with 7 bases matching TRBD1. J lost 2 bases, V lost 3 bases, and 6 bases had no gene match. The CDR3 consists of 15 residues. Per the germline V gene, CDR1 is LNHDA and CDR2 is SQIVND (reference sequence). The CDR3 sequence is CASSIGGGANYGYTF. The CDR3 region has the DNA TGTGCCAGTAGTATTGGAGGGGGCGCCAACTATGGCTACACCTTC.

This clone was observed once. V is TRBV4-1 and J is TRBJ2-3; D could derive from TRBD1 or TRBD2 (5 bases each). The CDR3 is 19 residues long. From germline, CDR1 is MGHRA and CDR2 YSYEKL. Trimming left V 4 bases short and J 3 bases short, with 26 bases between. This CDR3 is CASSLPSGVKGPRTDTQYF. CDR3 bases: TGCGCCAGCAGCCTACCAAGCGGTGTGAAGGGGCCAAGAACAGATACGCAGTATTTT.

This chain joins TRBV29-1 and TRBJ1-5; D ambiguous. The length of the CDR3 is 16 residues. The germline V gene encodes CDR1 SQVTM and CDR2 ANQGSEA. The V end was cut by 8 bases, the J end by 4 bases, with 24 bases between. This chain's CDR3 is CSIPLTAPGGNQPQHF. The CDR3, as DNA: TGCAGCATACCGTTAACCGCCCCAGGAGGGAATCAGCCCCAGCATTTT.

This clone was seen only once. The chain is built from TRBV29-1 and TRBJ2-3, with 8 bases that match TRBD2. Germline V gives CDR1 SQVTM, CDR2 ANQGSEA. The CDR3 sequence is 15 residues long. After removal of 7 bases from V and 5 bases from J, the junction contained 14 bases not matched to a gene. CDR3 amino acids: CSGQSQAGDLDTQYF. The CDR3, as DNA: TGCAGCGGTCAATCCCAAGCGGGAGACTTAGATACGCAGTATTTT.

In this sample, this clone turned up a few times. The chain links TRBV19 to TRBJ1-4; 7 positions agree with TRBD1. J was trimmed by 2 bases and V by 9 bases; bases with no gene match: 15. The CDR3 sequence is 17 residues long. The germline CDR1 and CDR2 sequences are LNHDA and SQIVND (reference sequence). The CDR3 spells CASYYDRAGATNEKLFF. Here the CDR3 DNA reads TGTGCCAGCTACTACGACAGGGCCGGTGCGACTAATGAAAAACTGTTTTTT.

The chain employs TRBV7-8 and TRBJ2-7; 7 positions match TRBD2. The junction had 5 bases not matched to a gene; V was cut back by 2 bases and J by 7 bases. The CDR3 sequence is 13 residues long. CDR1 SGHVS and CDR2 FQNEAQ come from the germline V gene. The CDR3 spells CASSLSLAWEQYF. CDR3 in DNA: TGTGCCAGCAGCTTATCACTAGCGTGGGAGCAGTACTTC.

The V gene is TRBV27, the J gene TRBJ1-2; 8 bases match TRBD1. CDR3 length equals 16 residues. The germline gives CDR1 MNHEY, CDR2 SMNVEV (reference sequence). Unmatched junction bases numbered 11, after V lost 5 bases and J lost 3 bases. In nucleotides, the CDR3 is TGTGCCAGCAGTCCAACACCGGACAGGGTGGACTATGGCTACACCTTC. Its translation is CASSPTPDRVDYGYTF.

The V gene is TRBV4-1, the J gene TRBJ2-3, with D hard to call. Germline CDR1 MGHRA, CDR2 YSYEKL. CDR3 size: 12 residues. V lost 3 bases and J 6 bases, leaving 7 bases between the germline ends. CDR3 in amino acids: CASSHIRDTQYF. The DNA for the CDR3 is TGCGCCAGCAGCCACATCCGGGATACGCAGTATTTT.

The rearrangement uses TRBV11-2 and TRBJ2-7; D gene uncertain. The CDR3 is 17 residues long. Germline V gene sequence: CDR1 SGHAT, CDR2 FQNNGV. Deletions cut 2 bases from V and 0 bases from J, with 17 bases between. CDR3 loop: CASSLIFSVADSYEQYF. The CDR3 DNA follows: TGTGCCAGCAGCTTAATATTCAGCGTAGCCGACTCCTACGAGCAGTACTTC.

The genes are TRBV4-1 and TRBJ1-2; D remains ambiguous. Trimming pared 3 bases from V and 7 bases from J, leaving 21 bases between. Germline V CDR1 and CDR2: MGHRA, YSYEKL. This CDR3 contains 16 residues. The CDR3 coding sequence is TGCGCCAGCAGCCACGGCCTTCGTAATTTCTTGGCTGGCTACACCTTC. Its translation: CASSHGLRNFLAGYTF.

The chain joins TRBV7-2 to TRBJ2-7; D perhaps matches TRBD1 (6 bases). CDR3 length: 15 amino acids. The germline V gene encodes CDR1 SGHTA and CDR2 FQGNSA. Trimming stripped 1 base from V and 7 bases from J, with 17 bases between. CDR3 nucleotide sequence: TGTGCCAGCAGCTTAGAGGCAGGGGACGCTCGTGAGCAGTACTTC. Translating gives CASSLEAGDAREQYF. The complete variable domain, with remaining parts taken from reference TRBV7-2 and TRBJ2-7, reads GAGVSQSPSNKVTEKGKDVELRCDPISGHTALYWYRQSLGQGLEFLIYFQGNSAPDKSGLPSDRFSAERTGGSVSTLTIQRTQQEDSAVYLCASSLEAGDAREQYFGPGTRLTVT.

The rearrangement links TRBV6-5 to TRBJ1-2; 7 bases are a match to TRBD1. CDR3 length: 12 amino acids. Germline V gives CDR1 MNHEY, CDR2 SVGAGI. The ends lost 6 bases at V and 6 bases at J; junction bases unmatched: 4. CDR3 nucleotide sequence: TGTGCCAGCAGCCCGGACAGGAATGGCTACACCTTC. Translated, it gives CASSPDRNGYTF.

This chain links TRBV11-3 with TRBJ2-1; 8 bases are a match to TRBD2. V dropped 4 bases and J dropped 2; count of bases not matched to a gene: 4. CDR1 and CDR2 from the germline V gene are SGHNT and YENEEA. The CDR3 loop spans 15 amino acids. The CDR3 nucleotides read TGTGCCAGCAGCTATTTAGCGGGGCCCTACAATGAGCAGTTCTTC. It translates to CASSYLAGPYNEQFF.

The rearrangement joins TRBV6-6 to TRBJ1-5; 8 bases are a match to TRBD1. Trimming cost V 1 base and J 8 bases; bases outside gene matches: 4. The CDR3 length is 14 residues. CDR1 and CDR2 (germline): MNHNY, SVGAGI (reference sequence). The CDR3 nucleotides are TGTGCCAGCAGTTACTTGGACAGGGTAAAGCCCCAGCATTTT. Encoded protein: CASSYLDRVKPQHF.

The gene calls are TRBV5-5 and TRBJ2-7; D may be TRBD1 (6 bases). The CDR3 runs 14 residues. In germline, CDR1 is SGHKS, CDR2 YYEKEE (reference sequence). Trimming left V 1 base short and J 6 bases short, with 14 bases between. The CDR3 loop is CASSLWQGTSEQYF. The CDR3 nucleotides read TGTGCCAGCAGCTTGTGGCAGGGGACGAGCGAGCAGTACTTC. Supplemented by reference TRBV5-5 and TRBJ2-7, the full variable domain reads DAGVTQSPTHLIKTRGQQVTLRCSPISGHKSVSWYQQVLGQGPQFIFQYYEKEERGRGNFPDRFSARQFPNYSSELNVNALLLGDSALYLCASSLWQGTSEQYFGPGTRLTVT.

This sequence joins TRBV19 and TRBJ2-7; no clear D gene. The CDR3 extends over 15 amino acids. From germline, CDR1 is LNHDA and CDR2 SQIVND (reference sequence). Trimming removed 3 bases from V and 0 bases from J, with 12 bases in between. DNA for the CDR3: TGTGCCAGTAGTATGGTCGGCCCTAGCTCCTACGAGCAGTACTTC. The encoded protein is CASSMVGPSSYEQYF. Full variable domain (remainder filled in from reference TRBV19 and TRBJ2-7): DGGITQSPKYLFRKEGQNVTLSCEQNLNHDAMYWYRQDPGQGLRLIYYSQIVNDFQKGDIAEGYSVSREKKESFPLTVTSAQKNPTAFYLCASSMVGPSSYEQYFGPGTRLTVT.

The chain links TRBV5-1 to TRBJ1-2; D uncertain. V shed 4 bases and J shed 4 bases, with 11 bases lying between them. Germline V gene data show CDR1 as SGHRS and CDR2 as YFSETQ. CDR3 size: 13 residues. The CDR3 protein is CASSPEWTYGYTF. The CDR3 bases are TGCGCCAGCAGCCCCGAGTGGACCTATGGCTACACCTTC. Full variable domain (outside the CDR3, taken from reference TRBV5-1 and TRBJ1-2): KAGVTQTPRYLIKTRGQQVTLSCSPISGHRSVSWYQQTPGQGLQFLFEYFSETQRNKGNFPGRFSGRQFSNSRSEMNVSTLELGDSALYLCASSPEWTYGYTFGSGTRLTVV.

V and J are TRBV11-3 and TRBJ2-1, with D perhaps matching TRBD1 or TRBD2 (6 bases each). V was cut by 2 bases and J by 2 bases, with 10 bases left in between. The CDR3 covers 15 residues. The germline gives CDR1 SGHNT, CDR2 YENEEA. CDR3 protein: CASSLSGGPYNEQFF. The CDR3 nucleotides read TGTGCCAGCAGCTTATCTGGGGGGCCCTACAATGAGCAGTTCTTC.

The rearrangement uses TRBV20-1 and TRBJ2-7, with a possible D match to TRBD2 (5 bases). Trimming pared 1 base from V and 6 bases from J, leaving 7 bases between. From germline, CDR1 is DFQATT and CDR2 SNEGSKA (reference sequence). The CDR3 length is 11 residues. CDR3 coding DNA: TGCAGTGCTAGAGTAGCGCGCGAGCAGTACTTC. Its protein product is CSARVAREQYF.

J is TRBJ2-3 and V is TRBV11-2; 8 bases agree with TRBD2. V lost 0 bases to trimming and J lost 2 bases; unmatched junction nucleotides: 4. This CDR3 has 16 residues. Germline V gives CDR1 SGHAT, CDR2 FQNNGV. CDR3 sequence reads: CASSLEVAGTTDTQYF. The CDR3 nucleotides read TGTGCCAGCAGCTTAGAGGTAGCGGGGACCACAGATACGCAGTATTTT.

The CDR3 loop is CASSSYRNTEAFF. The CDR3 DNA follows: TGTGCCAGCAGCTCCTACAGGAACACTGAAGCTTTCTTT. The chain links TRBV5-8 to TRBJ1-1; D is ambiguous. This CDR3 has 13 amino acids. Germline V gene data show CDR1 as SGHTS and CDR2 as YDEGEE. V lost 3 bases and J 1 base, leaving 7 bases between the germline ends.

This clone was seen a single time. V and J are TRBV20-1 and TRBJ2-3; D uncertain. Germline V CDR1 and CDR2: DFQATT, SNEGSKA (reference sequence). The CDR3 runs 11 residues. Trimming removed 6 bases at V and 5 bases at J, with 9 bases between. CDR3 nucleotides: TGCAGTGCCCCCGCTAGAGATACGCAGTATTTT. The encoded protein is CSAPARDTQYF.

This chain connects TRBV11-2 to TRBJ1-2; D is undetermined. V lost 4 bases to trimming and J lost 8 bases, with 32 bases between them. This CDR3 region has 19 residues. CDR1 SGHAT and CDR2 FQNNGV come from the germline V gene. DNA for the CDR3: TGTGCCAGCAGCTCTAGCTTGTCTAATCCTACAGAGGGCAAAGGAGGCTACACCTTC. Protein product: CASSSSLSNPTEGKGGYTF.

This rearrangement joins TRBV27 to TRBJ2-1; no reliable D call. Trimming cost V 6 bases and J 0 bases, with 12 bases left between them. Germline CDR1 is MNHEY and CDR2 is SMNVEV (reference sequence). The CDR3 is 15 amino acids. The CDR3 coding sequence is TGTGCCAGCAGCCCAGGCCTGAGCTCCTACAATGAGCAGTTCTTC. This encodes CASSPGLSSYNEQFF.

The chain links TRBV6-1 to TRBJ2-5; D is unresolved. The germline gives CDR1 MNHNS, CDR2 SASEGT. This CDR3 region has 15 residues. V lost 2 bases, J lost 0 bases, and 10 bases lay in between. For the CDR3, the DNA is TGTGCCAGCAGTGAAAATCGTAGGTACCAAGAGACCCAGTACTTC. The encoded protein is CASSENRRYQETQYF.

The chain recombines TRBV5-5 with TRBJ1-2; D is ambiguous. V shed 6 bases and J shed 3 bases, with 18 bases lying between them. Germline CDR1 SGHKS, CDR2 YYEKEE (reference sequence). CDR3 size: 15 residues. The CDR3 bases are TGTGCCAGCATACTAATGGGCGGCGGGTACTATGGCTACACCTTC. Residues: CASILMGGGYYGYTF.

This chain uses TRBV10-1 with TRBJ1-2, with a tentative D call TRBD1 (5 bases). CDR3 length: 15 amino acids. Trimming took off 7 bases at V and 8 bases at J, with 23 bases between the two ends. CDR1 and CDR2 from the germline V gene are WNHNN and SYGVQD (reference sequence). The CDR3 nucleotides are TGCGCCAGCACCACACTCGGGTGGGGGGTGCGAGGCTACACCTTC. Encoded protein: CASTTLGWGVRGYTF.